The 14 T cell receptor beta chains presented below share a single source sample, sequenced in a study of T cell changes during pregnancy in multiple sclerosis. Using immunoSEQ multiplex PCR, the repertoire was profiled, and TCRdb retains in-frame clones only, with some absent. The profile covers more than 55,000 clones, with more than 85% appearing a single time and roughly 3.5% taken by the ten largest. Sequencing was performed on peripheral blood, taken after pregnancy. The origin of the receptors is a female donor in good health, enrolled as a control in a pregnancy study.

The rearrangement joins TRBV27 to TRBJ2-3; 8 bases are shared with TRBD2. Germline V gene data show CDR1 as MNHEY and CDR2 as SMNVEV (reference sequence). This CDR3 has 13 amino acids. With V trimmed by 7 bases and J by 4 bases, 4 bases remained unmatched. This CDR3 reads CASTGGPSDTQYF. The CDR3 DNA reads TGTGCCAGCACGGGAGGGCCGTCAGATACGCAGTATTTT.

This clone occurred once. For the CDR3, the DNA is TGTGCCAGCAGTTACCGAGGCGGACGGGAACATTACGAGCAGTACTTC. Translated, it gives CASSYRGGREHYEQYF. This rearrangement joins TRBV6-6 to TRBJ2-7; a weak D match, TRBD2 (5 bases). CDR1 is MNHNY and CDR2 is SVGAGI in the germline V gene (reference sequence). V was pared by 2 bases and J by 4 bases, with 18 bases between. CDR3 length: 16 residues.

The CDR3 DNA sequence: TGTGCCAGCAGCCTCCTTAGCGCAAATGAGCAGTTCTTC. Protein product: CASSLLSANEQFF. J is TRBJ2-1 and V is TRBV7-6; possible D gene TRBD2, 5 bases. The ends were cut back, 5 bases at V and 7 bases at J, with 12 bases in the middle. In germline, CDR1 is SGHVS, CDR2 FNYEAQ. The CDR3 covers 13 residues.

This clone was counted once. The chain is built from TRBV19 and TRBJ2-5, with 7 bases fitting TRBD1. J lost 5 bases, V lost 2 bases, and 8 bases had no gene match. Germline V lookup: CDR1 LNHDA, CDR2 SQIVND (reference sequence). The CDR3 spans 15 residues. The CDR3 sequence is CASSIINRGRETQYF. The CDR3 DNA reads TGTGCCAGTAGTATAATAAACAGGGGAAGGGAGACCCAGTACTTC. Complete variable domain (other parts from reference TRBV19 and TRBJ2-5): DGGITQSPKYLFRKEGQNVTLSCEQNLNHDAMYWYRQDPGQGLRLIYYSQIVNDFQKGDIAEGYSVSREKKESFPLTVTSAQKNPTAFYLCASSIINRGRETQYFGPGTRLLVL.

In nucleotides, the CDR3 is TGCGCCAGCAGCTTGGTTACGACAGGGTCCGGGGAGCTGTTTTTT. Protein product: CASSLVTTGSGELFF. The chain couples TRBV5-1 to TRBJ2-2, with 7 nucleotides matching TRBD1. V shed 0 bases and J 6 bases; nucleotides not matched to a gene: 5. Germline V CDR1 and CDR2: SGHRS, YFSETQ. The CDR3 is made up of 15 amino acids.

This clone was observed a single time. This chain connects TRBV6-1 to TRBJ2-5; 14 bases agree with TRBD2. This CDR3 is 18 amino acids long. The germline V gene encodes CDR1 MNHNS and CDR2 SASEGT. V trimming: 0 bases; J trimming: 5 bases; junction bases outside the gene matches: 8. DNA of the CDR3: TGTGCCAGCAGTGAAGCGCCGGGACTAGCGGGAGTTTTGGAGACCCAGTACTTC. This translates into CASSEAPGLAGVLETQYF.

The chain has TRBV27 and TRBJ2-1, with a tentative D call TRBD1 (5 bases). V lost 3 bases and J 1 base, leaving 10 bases between the germline ends. The germline V gene has CDR1 MNHEY and CDR2 SMNVEV (reference sequence). The CDR3 runs to 15 residues. The CDR3, as DNA: TGTGCCAGCAGTTTGGGGCAAGAATCCTACAATGAGCAGTTCTTC. It yields the protein CASSLGQESYNEQFF.

V is TRBV5-4 and J is TRBJ2-2; 8 bases line up with TRBD2. This CDR3 is 16 amino acids long. Trimming removed 4 bases from V and 6 bases from J; junction bases left unmatched: 11. The germline V gene has CDR1 SGHNT and CDR2 YYREEE (reference sequence). The CDR3 region has the DNA TGTGCCAGCAGCCCCCGGGGGGGAGTGAGGGCCGGGGAGCTGTTTTTT. It specifies CASSPRGGVRAGELFF.

Details on this clone: An end of the junction does not agree with germline; a read error may underlie this. J is TRBJ2-1 and V is TRBV10-3; 7 bases match TRBD1. Germline loops: CDR1 ENHRY, CDR2 SYGVKD. The CDR3 is made up of 13 amino acids. The DNA of the CDR3 is TGTGCCATCACTGAGGGGGCGGACAATGAGCAGTTCTTC. Protein product: CAITEGADNEQFF.

The chain employs TRBV5-8 and TRBJ2-2, with TRBD1 matching 7 bases. The CDR3 is made up of 15 amino acids. Germline V gives CDR1 SGHTS, CDR2 YDEGEE. J lost 4 bases, V lost 4 bases, and 7 bases had no gene match. CDR3 sequence: CASSRRTGITGELFF. The CDR3 nucleotides are TGTGCCAGCAGCCGCAGGACAGGAATCACCGGGGAGCTGTTTTTT.

This clone was seen only once. The V call is TRBV7-9, the J call TRBJ1-1; perhaps TRBD1 as D (6 bases). The CDR3 is 12 amino acids. The ends were cut back, 5 bases at V and 4 bases at J, with 8 bases in the middle. Germline V CDR1 and CDR2: SEHNR, FQNEAQ (reference sequence). The CDR3 region has the DNA TGTGCCAGCAGCCAGGGGCCCACTGAAGCTTTCTTT. Translation gives CASSQGPTEAFF.

This rearrangement joins TRBV5-1 to TRBJ2-2; 8 bases line up with TRBD2. The junction had 6 bases not matched to a gene; V was cut back by 6 bases and J by 2 bases. CDR1 is SGHRS, CDR2 YFSETQ, per germline. This CDR3 spans 15 amino acids. The CDR3 DNA reads as TGCGCCAGCACCCCTCGGGAGGGCAACACCGGGGAGCTGTTTTTT. Encoded protein: CASTPREGNTGELFF.

Only one count was recorded for this clone. The J gene is TRBJ1-1, the V gene TRBV29-1, with 9 bases lining up with TRBD1. This CDR3 region has 14 residues. J was trimmed by 6 bases and V by 3 bases; bases with no gene match: 8. The germline gives CDR1 SQVTM, CDR2 ANQGSEA. The CDR3 nucleotides are TGCAGCGTTGACCCGGGACAGGGATCCCCTGAAGCTTTCTTT. Protein sequence: CSVDPGQGSPEAFF.

The chain recombines TRBV19 with TRBJ2-7; TRBD1 aligns across 7 bases. V gave up 3 bases and J gave up 5 bases; unmatched junction bases: 7. Germline V gene data show CDR1 as LNHDA and CDR2 as SQIVND (reference sequence). The CDR3 is 14 amino acids. The CDR3 protein is CASSMRRDRNEQYF. CDR3 DNA sequence: TGTGCCAGTAGTATGCGCCGGGACAGAAACGAGCAGTACTTC.